This T cell receptor beta chain stems from a study of blood T cells in healthy people across ages. Primers used in a second PCR of about 6 to 11 cycles were a sample-barcoded 5' primer and a J-beta primer mix. MiXCR, applied by TCRdb to the 5' RACE reads, yields one record per CDR3 protein. The sample lists 750,000 to 950,000 distinct CDR3 sequences, roughly 53% occurring once. This clonotype showed up just once. CDR3 length: 13 residues. From germline, CDR1 is MDHEN and CDR2 SYDVKM. Trimming at V came to 6 bases and at J to 4 bases, leaving 2 bases not matched to a gene. The rearrangement joins TRBV28 to TRBJ2-5, with 10 positions matching TRBD1. This TCR was recovered from an elderly man in good health. What was sequenced was blood. For the CDR3, the DNA is TGTGCCAGCAGGGGACAGGGGTTAGAGACCCAGTACTTC. It specifies CASRGQGLETQYF.